These 26 T cell receptor beta chains were sequenced from one sample in a study of blood T cells in healthy people across ages. Alongside a J-beta primer mix, a sample-barcoded 5' primer served in a second PCR lasting about 6 to 12 cycles. TCRdb itself ran the 5' RACE reads through MiXCR, one entry per CDR3 protein. The table shows about a million distinct CDR3 sequences, with more than 30% occurring only once. The material sequenced was blood. The receptors come from a man younger than 35 in good health.

Only a few counts were recorded for this clonotype. This chain joins TRBV7-9 and TRBJ1-2; D not certain. V was shortened by 5 bases and J by 7 bases, with 11 bases between the two germline ends. The CDR3 extends over 12 amino acids. Germline V gives CDR1 SEHNR, CDR2 FQNEAQ (reference sequence). As DNA, the CDR3 is TGTGCCAGCAGCCCCCGGATGGGTGGCTACACCTTC. Encoded protein: CASSPRMGGYTF.

Only one count was recorded for this clonotype. The chain couples TRBV19 to TRBJ2-3, with D possibly TRBD2 on 5 matching bases. Germline lookup yields CDR1 LNHDA and CDR2 SQIVND (reference sequence). There are 15 residues in the CDR3. With 1 base removed from V and 0 bases from J, the gap between germline ends came to 8 bases. The CDR3 sequence: CASSIGGISTDTQYF. In DNA form, the CDR3 reads TGTGCCAGTAGTATAGGAGGGATTAGCACAGATACGCAGTATTTT.

This chain connects TRBV10-3 to TRBJ1-5; 8 nucleotides agree with TRBD1. This CDR3 has 16 amino acids. V shed 1 base and J 11 bases; nucleotides not matched to a gene: 13. Germline V gene sequence: CDR1 ENHRY, CDR2 SYGVKD. CDR3 protein: CAISEFRRGRGSTQHF. CDR3 in DNA: TGTGCCATCAGTGAGTTCCGCAGGGGGCGCGGATCAACCCAGCATTTT.

J is TRBJ1-5 and V is TRBV12-3 or TRBV12-4; 8 bases agree with TRBD1. V lost 7 bases, J lost 4 bases, and 6 bases stayed unmatched. This CDR3 is built from 14 residues. CDR3 bases: TGTGCCAGCACCCCACAGGGGGAAAATCAGCCCCAGCATTTT. It yields the protein CASTPQGENQPQHF.

Only a few counts were recorded for this clonotype. This rearrangement joins TRBV24-1 to TRBJ2-5, with 9 bases that match TRBD1. The CDR3 totals 17 residues. With V trimmed by 9 bases and J by 5 bases, 18 bases remained unmatched. Per the germline V gene, CDR1 is KGHDR and CDR2 is SFDVKD. CDR3 sequence reads: CATGLAEWDRETETQYF. CDR3 coding DNA: TGTGCCACCGGTCTCGCCGAATGGGACAGGGAAACGGAGACCCAGTACTTC.

The genes are TRBV20-1 and TRBJ1-1; D gene uncertain. Germline V gives CDR1 DFQATT, CDR2 SNEGSKA (reference sequence). Trimming removed 3 bases from V and 3 bases from J, with 8 bases in between. The length of the CDR3 is 12 residues. Here the CDR3 reads CSARLWDTEAFF. The CDR3 DNA reads as TGCAGTGCTAGGCTGTGGGACACTGAAGCTTTCTTT.

The chain uses TRBV12-3 or TRBV12-4 and TRBJ1-1; the D gene is possibly TRBD1 (5 bases). Trimming stripped 10 bases from V and 10 bases from J, with 22 bases between. This CDR3 spans 13 amino acids. This chain's CDR3 is CATTFFGASGAFF. For the CDR3, the DNA is TGTGCCACGACTTTCTTTGGGGCGTCTGGAGCTTTCTTT.

The J gene is TRBJ1-1, the V gene TRBV9, with TRBD1 as a possible D gene (5 bases). Germline values: CDR1 SGDLS, CDR2 YYNGEE. The CDR3 runs to 15 residues. Trimming removed 0 bases from V and 1 base from J, with 10 bases in between. The CDR3 bases are TGTGCCAGCAGCGTAGGTCAGGGATCGAACACTGAAGCTTTCTTT. Translating it yields CASSVGQGSNTEAFF.

The chain links TRBV2 to TRBJ1-1, with TRBD1 as a possible D gene (5 bases). CDR3 size: 15 residues. Per germline, CDR1 SNHLY and CDR2 FYNNEI. Trimming left V 1 base short and J 6 bases short, with 15 bases between. The CDR3 loop reads CASSEEGEKGSEAFF. CDR3 DNA sequence: TGTGCCAGCAGTGAAGAAGGGGAGAAAGGGTCTGAAGCTTTCTTT.

J is TRBJ2-4 and V is TRBV20-1; TRBD2 matches at 12 bases. The CDR3 loop spans 18 amino acids. The V segment lost 6 bases and the J segment 3 bases; nucleotides outside the gene matches: 15. Germline V gene data show CDR1 as DFQATT and CDR2 as SNEGSKA (reference sequence). In DNA, the CDR3 is TGCAGTGCCCAGCTTCTAGCGGGGGGGCCCCTGGACAAAAACATTCAGTACTTC. The encoded protein is CSAQLLAGGPLDKNIQYF.

This sequence joins TRBV2 and TRBJ2-7, with TRBD2 matching 13 bases. The CDR3 totals 15 residues. CDR1 SNHLY and CDR2 FYNNEI come from the germline V gene. J lost 7 bases, V lost 3 bases, and 6 bases had no gene match. This CDR3 reads CASSDRTSGGDEQYF. The CDR3, as DNA: TGTGCCAGCAGTGATCGGACTAGCGGGGGAGATGAGCAGTACTTC.

This clonotype was picked up a small number of times. The chain combines TRBV2 with TRBJ2-1, with a tentative D call TRBD1 (5 bases). Germline CDR1 and CDR2: SNHLY and FYNNEI. CDR3 length: 17 residues. Trimming took 6 bases from V and 5 from J, leaving 23 bases between them. CDR3 in amino acids: CASRLTRQYLTNNEQFF. CDR3 coding DNA: TGTGCCAGCAGACTCACCAGACAGTATCTAACTAACAATGAGCAGTTCTTC.

This clonotype was seen more than once but under ten times. The chain uses TRBV29-1 and TRBJ2-1, with a weak D call TRBD2 (6 bases). From germline, CDR1 is SQVTM and CDR2 ANQGSEA. V lost 4 bases, J lost 12 bases, and 7 bases lay in between. CDR3 length: 9 amino acids. The CDR3 protein is CSVGGVQFF. Here the CDR3 DNA reads TGCAGCGTTGGCGGGGTGCAGTTCTTC.

The sample holds a few counts of this clonotype. The chain has TRBV6-2 or TRBV6-3 and TRBJ2-5; D uncertain. The DNA matches TRBJ2-7 better at its end, which makes the J call doubtful. Germline lookup yields CDR1 MNHEY and CDR2 SVGEGT. The CDR3 extends over 15 amino acids. CDR3 sequence reads: CASSLGQRRTYEQYF. CDR3 in DNA: TGTGCCAGCTCCTTAGGGCAGAGGCGGACCTACGAGCAGTACTTC.

This clonotype has only a few counts. This sequence joins TRBV10-3 and TRBJ2-6; 10 positions match TRBD1. Germline lookup yields CDR1 ENHRY and CDR2 SYGVKD. CDR3 size: 19 residues. Germline trimming cut 3 bases from V and 6 bases from J; bases unmatched to any gene: 14. Written as DNA, the CDR3 is TGTGCCATCAGTGACCCACGGGACAGGGGATCAGGAGTGGCCAACGTCCTGACTTTC. Amino acids: CAISDPRDRGSGVANVLTF.

This clonotype was recorded a few times. V and J are TRBV27 and TRBJ1-4; 9 bases agree with TRBD1. This CDR3 has 16 amino acids. Germline V gene lookup returns CDR1 MNHEY and CDR2 SMNVEV (reference sequence). Losses at the gene ends were 4 bases for V and 7 bases for J; bases not matched to a gene: 10. Here the CDR3 reads CASSSNPGTGTEKLFF. The CDR3 bases are TGTGCCAGCAGTTCAAACCCCGGGACAGGGACTGAAAAACTGTTTTTT.

This clonotype is a singleton in its sample. The V gene is TRBV4-1, the J gene TRBJ1-5; the D is unclear. The germline V and J ends were trimmed by 4 bases and 2 bases, with 15 bases remaining between them. The CDR3 sequence is 16 residues long. CDR1 is MGHRA and CDR2 is YSYEKL in the germline V gene. This CDR3 is CASSRGGVRGNQPQHF. The CDR3 coding sequence is TGCGCCAGCAGCCGGGGAGGTGTAAGGGGCAATCAGCCCCAGCATTTT.

This clonotype was found a few times. The chain employs TRBV2 and TRBJ1-2; D is unclear. The CDR3 loop spans 12 amino acids. Germline CDR1 reads SNHLY; CDR2 reads FYNNEI. V gave up 4 bases and J gave up 2 bases, with 5 bases separating them. CDR3 sequence: CASSGDNYGYTF. Written as DNA, the CDR3 is TGTGCCAGCAGTGGAGACAACTATGGCTACACCTTC.

The V gene is TRBV12-3 or TRBV12-4, the J gene TRBJ2-3; D may be TRBD2 (5 bases). CDR3 length: 15 amino acids. The V gene lost 7 bases and the J gene lost 6 bases, with 20 bases spanning the gap. The CDR3 protein is CASTKGAPVSDTQYF. In DNA form, the CDR3 reads TGTGCCAGCACCAAGGGAGCCCCAGTCTCGGATACGCAGTATTTT.

As to this clonotype: This may be a read error: a much more frequent sequence differs by one nucleotide. This chain uses TRBV7-2 with TRBJ1-2, with D perhaps matching TRBD1 (5 bases). The CDR3 contains 14 residues. Germline V CDR1 and CDR2: SGHTA, FQGNSA. Trimming removed 2 bases at V and 8 bases at J, with 15 bases between. In DNA, the CDR3 is TGTGCCAGCAGCTTATACGGGCAGACAGAGGGCTACACCTTC. As protein: CASSLYGQTEGYTF.

This clonotype was detected only once. At one end, the junction sequence differs from germline, possibly due to a read error. V usage is TRBV12-3 or TRBV12-4 and J usage is TRBJ2-4, with a weak D call TRBD1 (5 bases). The end of the DNA aligns better with TRBJ2-7, so the J call may be wrong. CDR3 length equals 13 residues. The CDR3 sequence is CASQGGGSHEQYF. The CDR3 DNA is TGTGCCAGCCAGGGCGGCGGCTCCCACGAGCAGTACTTC.

This sequence joins TRBV20-1 and TRBJ1-2; D is unresolved. Between the trimmed V and J ends, which lost 0 bases and 6 bases, there was a span of 11 bases. The CDR3 has 13 residues. Germline-derived CDR1 and CDR2 are DFQATT and SNEGSKA (reference sequence). The CDR3 sequence: CSARDKGFHGYTF. DNA for the CDR3: TGCAGTGCTAGAGATAAGGGTTTTCATGGCTACACCTTC.

This clonotype was seen repeatedly, ten times or more. The chain combines TRBV5-1 with TRBJ1-1, with 7 bases fitting TRBD1. In germline, CDR1 is SGHRS, CDR2 YFSETQ. The ends lost 2 bases at V and 11 bases at J; junction bases unmatched: 3. CDR3 size: 11 residues. CDR3: CASSLQGRAFF. CDR3 in DNA: TGCGCCAGCAGCTTACAGGGGCGCGCTTTCTTT.

Points on this clonotype: Compared with germline, one end of the junction differs, possibly owing to a read error. This CDR3 reads CAGSDGGFNQPQHF. The CDR3 region has the DNA TGTGCCGGCAGCGACGGAGGGTTCAATCAGCCCCAGCATTTT. The chain has TRBV7-6 and TRBJ1-5; D remains unclear. The CDR3 has 14 residues. CDR1 is SGHVS and CDR2 is FNYEAQ in the germline V gene.

This sequence joins TRBV29-1 and TRBJ2-7, with a tentative D call TRBD1 (6 bases). Germline V gene sequence: CDR1 SQVTM, CDR2 ANQGSEA. The V and J ends lost 2 bases and 7 bases respectively, with 21 bases between them. The CDR3 runs to 15 residues. The CDR3 spells CSVEWGRTAHNEQYF. In DNA, the CDR3 is TGCAGCGTTGAATGGGGACGGACAGCCCACAATGAGCAGTACTTC.

This clonotype was counted ten times or more. The rearrangement joins TRBV7-3 to TRBJ2-7; D remains ambiguous. The CDR3 spans 13 residues. V was clipped by 2 bases and J by 3 bases, with 8 bases between them. Germline V lookup: CDR1 SGHTA, CDR2 FQGTGA. CDR3 DNA sequence: TGTGCCAGCAGCTTAGGGTTTAGCTACGAGCAGTACTTC. Its protein is CASSLGFSYEQYF.